This T cell receptor beta chain was recorded in a study of OX40 agonist ivuxolimab in advanced cancers. Study in general: Ivuxolimab is an agonistic anti-OX40 (CD134) antibody, and patients were treated with it.

Repertoires were generated with immunoSEQ multiplex PCR, while TCRdb's copy carries only in-frame clones and drops some. The sample carries about 72,000 clones, about 86% recorded once. The source was CD4+ or CD8+ T cells sorted from blood, collected in a trial of the OX40 agonist ivuxolimab. The clonotype was recovered from an adult with an advanced solid tumor such as melanoma, head and neck, liver or kidney cancer.

This CDR3 reads CASSLREGNEQYF. CDR3 coding DNA: TGTGCCAGCAGTTTAAGGGAGGGGAACGAGCAGTACTTC. The V and J genes are TRBV27 and TRBJ2-7; TRBD2 matches at 7 bases. The CDR3 is 13 residues long. Trimming at V came to 2 bases and at J to 5 bases, leaving 3 bases not matched to a gene. Germline CDR1 and CDR2: MNHEY and SMNVEV (reference sequence).